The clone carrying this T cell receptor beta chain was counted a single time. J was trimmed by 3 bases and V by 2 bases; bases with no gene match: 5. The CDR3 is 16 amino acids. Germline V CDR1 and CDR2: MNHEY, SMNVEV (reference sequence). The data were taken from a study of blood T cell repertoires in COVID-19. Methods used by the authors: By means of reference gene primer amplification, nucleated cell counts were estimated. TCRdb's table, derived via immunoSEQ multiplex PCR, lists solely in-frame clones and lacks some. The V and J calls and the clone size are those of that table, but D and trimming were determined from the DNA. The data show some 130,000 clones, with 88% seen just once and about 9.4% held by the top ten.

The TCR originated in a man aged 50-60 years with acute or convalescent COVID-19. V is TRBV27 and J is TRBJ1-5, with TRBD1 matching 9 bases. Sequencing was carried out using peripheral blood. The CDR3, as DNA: TGTGCCAGCAGTTTAGGGGGACAGGGCCTCAATCAGCCCCAGCATTTT. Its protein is CASSLGGQGLNQPQHF.